This note documents a single T cell receptor beta chain sequence. Its antigen is not identified. This record belongs to a study of cytomegalovirus exposure and HLA in healthy donors. Whole-study results and caveats: A list of more than 150 TCR beta chains associated with cytomegalovirus was given. It was likely that a cluster of highly shared sequence variants was a sequencing artifact. Under in vitro conditions, three CMV-associated chains were confirmed as specific for CMV antigens.

Vbeta (60) and Jbeta (13) primers were used in the PCR. Repertoires were generated with immunoSEQ multiplex PCR, while TCRdb's copy carries only in-frame clones and drops some. The sample comprises fewer than 95,000 clones, about two thirds of which are singletons, and 20% to 25% rests with the top ten. Trimming took 5 bases from V and 2 from J; bases not matched to a gene: 6. Germline CDR1 and CDR2: MNHEY and SVGAGI. This CDR3 region has 15 residues. The specimen was PBMCs. The source is a woman aged 50 to 60 in good health and CMV-seropositive. V usage is TRBV6-5 and J usage is TRBJ1-3; 7 bases align to TRBD1. CDR3 bases: TGTGCCAGCAGTCACACCGGGACAGCTGGAAACACCATATATTTT. This translates into CASSHTGTAGNTIYF.